This T cell receptor (beta chain) was observed in a study of blood T cell repertoires in COVID-19 (dated by TCRdb to about 2020). Study-level background: The collaborator samples originated in the United States, Italy and Spain and spanned the acute and convalescent phases of COVID-19. Samples were obtained from the ongoing ImmuneRACE study (first 160 participants) and from about 1,300 subjects provided by 6 global collaborators. Nearly every sample came with metadata listing a de-identified subject ID, COVID-19 status, age in years and sex. The prospective study material was composed of cDNA or gDNA derived from T cells, B-cell-depleted T cells, or PBMCs. Where available, HLA class I and class II types were taken from metadata supplied by the sample provider and were not determined by assay-based typing. Deeply sampled blood TCRbeta repertoires from subjects exposed to, actively infected with, or recovered from COVID-19 were included in the dataset. The repertoires were released in a freely available public database meant as a resource for research on the immune response to SARS-CoV-2. Results and caveats for the whole study, not just this receptor: The amount of clinical and demographic metadata varied by source and participant and was provided uncurated.

Worth noting for this clone: The clone's antigen remains unknown. No clone much larger than this one lies a single base away; base qualities are absent.

TCRbeta CDR3 regions were amplified from genomic DNA using the immunoSEQ Assay, a bias-controlled multiplex PCR. The authors' pipeline ran thus. The number of nucleated cells in each sample was estimated from the amplification of reference gene primers within the assay. To quantify the absolute abundance of each unique TCRbeta CDR3 rearrangement, sequence reads were collapsed and filtered. For each sample, productive Simpson clonality was calculated as the square root of Simpson's diversity index across productive rearrangements. Not all clones reach the TCRdb copy of this immuneACCESS table, which keeps in-frame sequences only. Checked studies attribute under half of the gap to unresolved V genes and leave the rest unexplained. The V and J calls and clone size come from that table; D and trimming were worked out from the DNA. This sample is represented by under 300,000 clones; approximately 85% of them were singletons. The ten biggest clones cover approximately 10% of the sample.

The collaborating institutions used their own protocols to collect whole blood in K2EDTA tubes. Collaborator samples were shipped for TCRbeta analysis as frozen whole blood, isolated PBMCs, or DNA extracted from either sample type. The CDR3 covers 15 residues, taking in both the cysteine and the phenylalanine. Just the 45-base CDR3 DNA is kept, in frame starting at base 1. Sequences SGHTA (CDR1) and FQGTGA (CDR2) are obtained from the germline V gene. V and J are trimmed by 3 bases and 1 base, and the gene matches miss 1 base of the junction. The sample taken for sequencing was peripheral blood. The TCR originated in a woman between 65 and 79 years old with acute or convalescent COVID-19. The rearrangement combines TRBV7-3 with TRBJ2-3, with 10 bases matching TRBD2. The sequence in DNA is TGTGCCAGCAGCTTCACTAGCGGGGGCACAGATACGCAGTATTTT. Translated, this is CASSFTSGGTDTQYF.